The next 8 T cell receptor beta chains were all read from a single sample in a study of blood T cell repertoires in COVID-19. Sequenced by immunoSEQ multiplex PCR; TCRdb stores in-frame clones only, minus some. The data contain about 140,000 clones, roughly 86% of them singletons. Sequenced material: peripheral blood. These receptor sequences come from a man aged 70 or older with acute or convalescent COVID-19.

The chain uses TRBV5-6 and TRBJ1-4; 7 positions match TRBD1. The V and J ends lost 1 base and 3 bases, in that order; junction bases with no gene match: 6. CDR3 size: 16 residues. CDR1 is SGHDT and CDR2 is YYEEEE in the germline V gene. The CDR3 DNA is TGTGCCAGCAGCTTGAGGAGGGGGCGGGCTAATGAAAAACTGTTTTTT. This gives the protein CASSLRRGRANEKLFF.

DNA of the CDR3: TGTGCCAGCAGCTTACCAGGGAGGGACATTCAGTACTTC. It codes for CASSLPGRDIQYF. The chain recombines TRBV7-2 with TRBJ2-4, with TRBD2 matching 7 bases. The V segment lost 2 bases and the J segment 8 bases; nucleotides outside the gene matches: 3. CDR3 size: 13 residues. CDR1 and CDR2 (germline): SGHTA, FQGNSA. The variable domain in full, with the rest retrieved from reference TRBV7-2 and TRBJ2-4, is GAGVSQSPSNKVTEKGKDVELRCDPISGHTALYWYRQSLGQGLEFLIYFQGNSAPDKSGLPSDRFSAERTGGSVSTLTIQRTQQEDSAVYLCASSLPGRDIQYFGAGTRLSVL.

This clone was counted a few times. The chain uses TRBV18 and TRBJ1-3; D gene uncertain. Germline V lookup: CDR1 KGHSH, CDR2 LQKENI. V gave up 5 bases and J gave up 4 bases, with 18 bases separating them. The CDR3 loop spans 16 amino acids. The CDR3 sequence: CASSSTTSPGGNTIYF. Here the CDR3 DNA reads TGTGCCAGCTCATCGACCACAAGCCCAGGAGGAAACACCATATATTTT.

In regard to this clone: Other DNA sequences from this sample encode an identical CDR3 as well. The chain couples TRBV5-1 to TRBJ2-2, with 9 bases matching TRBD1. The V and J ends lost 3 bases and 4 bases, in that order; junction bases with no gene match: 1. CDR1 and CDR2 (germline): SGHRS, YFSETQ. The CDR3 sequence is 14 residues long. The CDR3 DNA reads TGCGCCAGCAGCTGGGGACAGGGCACCGGGGAGCTGTTTTTT. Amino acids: CASSWGQGTGELFF.

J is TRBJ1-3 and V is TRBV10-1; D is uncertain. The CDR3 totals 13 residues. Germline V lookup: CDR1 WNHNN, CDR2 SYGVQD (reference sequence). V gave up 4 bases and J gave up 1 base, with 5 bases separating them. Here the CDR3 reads CASSATSGNTIYF. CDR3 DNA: TGCGCCAGCAGTGCTACTTCTGGAAACACCATATATTTT.

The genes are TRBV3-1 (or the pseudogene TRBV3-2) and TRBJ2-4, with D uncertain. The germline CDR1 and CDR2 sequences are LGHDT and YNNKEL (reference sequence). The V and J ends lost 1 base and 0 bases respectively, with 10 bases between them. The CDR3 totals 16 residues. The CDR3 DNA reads TGTGCCAGCAGCCAAGCGGGTTCAACAGCCAAAAACATTCAGTACTTC. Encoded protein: CASSQAGSTAKNIQYF.

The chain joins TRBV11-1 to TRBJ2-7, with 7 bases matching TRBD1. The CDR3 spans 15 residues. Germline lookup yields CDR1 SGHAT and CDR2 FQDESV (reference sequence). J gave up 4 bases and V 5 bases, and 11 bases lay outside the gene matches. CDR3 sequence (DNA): TGTGCCAGCAGCCCCACAACCGGGACAGCTTACGAGCAGTACTTC. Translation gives CASSPTTGTAYEQYF.

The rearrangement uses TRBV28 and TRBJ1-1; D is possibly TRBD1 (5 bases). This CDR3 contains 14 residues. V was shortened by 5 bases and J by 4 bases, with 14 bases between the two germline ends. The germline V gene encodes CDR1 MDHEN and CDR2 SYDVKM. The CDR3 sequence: CASSGARAGTEAFF. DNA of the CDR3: TGTGCCAGCAGTGGGGCCAGGGCTGGCACTGAAGCTTTCTTT.